These 6 T cell receptor beta chains were sequenced from one sample in a study of CD8 T cells in Susac syndrome. With random hexamers, reverse transcription was performed on about 0.5 to 1 ug of RNA. TCRdb re-called the immunoSEQ multiplex PCR reads through MiXCR, storing one row per CDR3 protein. Of about 180,000 distinct CDR3 sequences detected, about 95% appear once; the ten largest clones hold approximately 0.099%. The sample comprised CD4+ T cells from PBMCs. These receptor sequences come from a human donor with Susac syndrome.

This rearrangement joins TRBV7-8 to TRBJ1-3; D remains unclear. The CDR3 is made up of 16 amino acids. Trimming left V 4 bases short and J 3 bases short, with 16 bases between. The V gene's germline CDR1 is SGHVS and CDR2 FQNEAQ. Here the CDR3 DNA reads TGTGCCAGCAGCTACACGACTGCCGAGAATGGAAACACCATATATTTT. This translates into CASSYTTAENGNTIYF.

The chain has TRBV7-9 and TRBJ2-7, with TRBD2 identical over 14 bases. Germline CDR1 is SEHNR and CDR2 is FQNEAQ (reference sequence). V was clipped by 4 bases and J by 4 bases; unmatched bases: 3. There are 15 residues in the CDR3. In DNA form, the CDR3 reads TGTGCCAGCAGCTCCGGACTAGCGGGAGGATACGAGCAGTACTTC. Protein: CASSSGLAGGYEQYF.

V gene TRBV20-1 combines with J gene TRBJ2-7; TRBD2 is a possible D gene (6 bases). The germline V and J ends were trimmed by 0 bases and 3 bases, with 9 bases remaining between them. Germline CDR1 reads DFQATT; CDR2 reads SNEGSKA (reference sequence). The length of the CDR3 is 13 residues. The CDR3 DNA reads TGCAGTGCTAGAGATCCGGGGGACTACGAGCAGTACTTC. This encodes CSARDPGDYEQYF.

V gene TRBV12-3 or TRBV12-4 combines with J gene TRBJ2-7; 10 nucleotides agree with TRBD2. J gave up 6 bases and V 5 bases, and 10 bases lay outside the gene matches. CDR3 size: 15 residues. In DNA form, the CDR3 reads TGTGCCAGCAGTATCACTAGCGGGACCCTTCCCGAGCAGTACTTC. Translated: CASSITSGTLPEQYF.

The chain couples TRBV28 to TRBJ1-2; 7 positions agree with TRBD1. V shed 5 bases and J 5 bases; nucleotides not matched to a gene: 8. Germline V gene lookup returns CDR1 MDHEN and CDR2 SYDVKM. The CDR3 totals 14 residues. In DNA, the CDR3 is TGTGCCAGCAGTCCCCCGACAGGGCGGTATGGCTACACCTTC. It translates to CASSPPTGRYGYTF.

This chain links TRBV27 with TRBJ1-1; TRBD1 matches 10 bases. The junction had 10 bases not matched to a gene; V was cut back by 5 bases and J by 4 bases. The germline CDR1 and CDR2 sequences are MNHEY and SMNVEV (reference sequence). The CDR3 totals 16 residues. The CDR3 sequence is CASSPGTGAMGTEAFF. The CDR3, as DNA: TGTGCCAGCAGTCCCGGGACAGGGGCGATGGGCACTGAAGCTTTCTTT.